This T cell receptor beta chain comes out of a study of shared clonotypes between healthy human individuals. Whole-study context: Aged 18 to 49, the donors were a couple of women and three men. Study findings and constraints: The naive CD4 repertoires of a few donors were compared, and about 5% of clonotypes were shared.

Only in-frame clones appear in the TCRdb table, and some are missing; sequencing was by immunoSEQ multiplex PCR. The table records around 1.1 million clones, 75% to 85% of them present only once. Division of CD4+ cells produced a CD45RA+ naive subset and a CD45RA-negative memory subset. This CDR3 is built from 14 residues. Looked up from germline, CDR1 is MDHEN and CDR2 is SYDVKM. Unmatched junction bases numbered 9, after V lost 7 bases and J lost 3 bases. Regarding this clone: Antigen specificity is unknown.

The rearrangement links TRBV28 to TRBJ2-7, with 7 bases lining up with TRBD1. This receptor was obtained from a young man in good health. Some clones in this sample may be carry-over from other donors' samples. Sample: memory CD4+ T cells from PBMCs. As for subset: CD45RA-negative fraction. CDR3 DNA sequence: TGTGCCAGCACCCGCGGGCAGGGGGTCTACGAGCAGTACTTC. It codes for CASTRGQGVYEQYF.